Each of the 28 T cell receptor beta chains below was sequenced from the same sample in a study of human T cells and chemical hapten exposure. Time point reported: pre-sensitization, week 0. Described treatment: therapeutic diphenylcyclopropenone sensitization with weekly scalp DPC. TCRdb fed the RACE reads into MiXCR, producing one record per CDR3 protein. The table lists 250,000 to 300,000 distinct CDR3 sequences, around 7.3% of them singletons, with about 1.1% in the top ten. The input for sequencing was whole blood, taken in connection with sensitization to the hapten diphenylcyclopropenone (DPC). The receptor set was obtained from a man aged 18 to 29 with alopecia areata. Some clones in this sample may be carry-over from other donors' samples.

This clonotype came up many times. This rearrangement joins TRBV9 to TRBJ2-3, with 10 positions matching TRBD2. The CDR3 sequence is 17 residues long. The junction had 15 bases not matched to a gene; V was cut back by 2 bases and J by 9 bases. Looked up from germline, CDR1 is SGDLS and CDR2 is YYNGEE. For the CDR3, the DNA is TGTGCCAGCAGCGTTAGCGGGGGGCCTTCTACCGGTTCGACGCAGTATTTT. Its protein is CASSVSGGPSTGSTQYF.

Concerning this clonotype: This may arise from a read error, as a much more abundant clone is one base away. V usage is TRBV5-1 and J usage is TRBJ2-1; no definite D call. The V end was cut by 3 bases, the J end by 5 bases, with 6 bases between. The germline V gene encodes CDR1 SGHRS and CDR2 YFSETQ. The CDR3 runs to 12 residues. CDR3 bases: TGCGCCAGCAGCTCGAGTGACAATGAGCAGTTCTTC. It encodes CASSSSDNEQFF.

The CDR3 coding sequence is TGTGCCAGCAGCCCGGACTACCGGAACACTGAAGCTTTCTTT. Encoded protein: CASSPDYRNTEAFF. V and J are TRBV5-6 and TRBJ1-1, with unresolved D. The germline V gene encodes CDR1 SGHDT and CDR2 YYEEEE. Trimming removed 4 bases at V and 1 base at J, with 11 bases between. The CDR3 contains 14 residues.

V and J are TRBV29-1 and TRBJ1-3; TRBD1 aligns across 7 bases. Germline V lookup: CDR1 SQVTM, CDR2 ANQGSEA. The V and J ends lost 7 bases and 9 bases, in that order; junction bases with no gene match: 15. CDR3 size: 14 residues. CDR3 nucleotide sequence: TGCAGCGGCCTGCGACAGGGCCGGGGAGGCACCATATATTTT. Its protein is CSGLRQGRGGTIYF.

This clonotype has a handful of counts. This chain joins TRBV20-1 and TRBJ1-1, with no clear D. The CDR3 contains 14 residues. The ends were cut back, 3 bases at V and 0 bases at J, with 11 bases in the middle. CDR1 and CDR2 (germline): DFQATT, SNEGSKA (reference sequence). The CDR3: CSASRPGMNTEAFF. The DNA for the CDR3 is TGCAGTGCTAGCCGACCGGGCATGAACACTGAAGCTTTCTTT.

V is TRBV6-5 and J is TRBJ1-5; no firm D call. Trimming removed 6 bases from V and 7 bases from J, with 13 bases in between. Germline V CDR1 and CDR2: MNHEY, SVGAGI. The CDR3 consists of 13 residues. The CDR3 here is CASRPAGLQPQHF. CDR3 sequence (DNA): TGTGCCAGCAGACCGGCAGGCTTGCAGCCCCAGCATTTT.

This clonotype was detected only a few times. CDR3 nucleotides: TGTGCCAGCAGCCAAGATAGGAGGGGCGAGCAGTACTTC. Translated, it gives CASSQDRRGEQYF. V usage is TRBV14 and J usage is TRBJ2-7, with D perhaps matching TRBD2 (6 bases). V shed 0 bases and J shed 6 bases, with 9 bases lying between them. The CDR3 length is 13 residues. Germline CDR1 SGHDN, CDR2 FVKESK.

This clonotype came up many times. The chain is built from TRBV15 and TRBJ2-1; D is possibly TRBD1 (6 bases). Per germline, CDR1 LNHNV and CDR2 YYDKDF (reference sequence). V dropped 3 bases and J dropped 0 bases, with 12 bases sitting between them. The CDR3 extends over 16 amino acids. The CDR3 loop is CATSSVRDTSYNEQFF. CDR3 sequence (DNA): TGTGCCACCAGCAGCGTTCGGGACACCTCCTACAATGAGCAGTTCTTC.

The genes are TRBV5-1 and TRBJ2-5; D tentatively reads TRBD1 or TRBD2 (5 bases each). V lost 5 bases and J lost 3, with 14 bases in between. Germline loops: CDR1 SGHRS, CDR2 YFSETQ. The CDR3 sequence is 14 residues long. The CDR3, as DNA: TGCGCCAGCAGGGGTTCGGGGCCGAAAGAGACCCAGTACTTC. Encoded protein: CASRGSGPKETQYF.

This chain uses TRBV5-6 with TRBJ2-7; D tentatively reads TRBD1 or TRBD2 (6 bases each). V was clipped by 3 bases and J by 7 bases, with 8 bases between them. The CDR3 consists of 11 residues. CDR1 and CDR2 (germline): SGHDT, YYEEEE. CDR3 sequence: CASSWRGEQYF. The CDR3 DNA sequence: TGTGCCAGCAGCTGGAGGGGGGAGCAGTACTTC.

V and J are TRBV7-8 and TRBJ1-4; 10 nucleotides match TRBD1. The CDR3 extends over 16 amino acids. Germline trimming cut 5 bases from V and 1 base from J; bases unmatched to any gene: 4. CDR1 is SGHVS, CDR2 FQNEAQ, per germline. The CDR3 DNA sequence: TGTGCCAGCAGCCCCGACAGGGGGCAAACTAATGAAAAACTGTTTTTT. This sequence encodes CASSPDRGQTNEKLFF.

This clonotype was counted at least ten times. The CDR3 spells CSAHPPGGENTEAFF. In DNA, the CDR3 is TGCAGTGCTCATCCCCCAGGGGGCGAGAACACTGAAGCTTTCTTT. The rearrangement uses TRBV20-1 and TRBJ1-1; 8 nucleotides agree with TRBD1. This CDR3 has 15 amino acids. Trimming removed 5 bases from V and 1 base from J; junction bases left unmatched: 9. The germline gives CDR1 DFQATT, CDR2 SNEGSKA (reference sequence).

Only a few counts were recorded for this clonotype. This chain uses TRBV29-1 with TRBJ1-1; the D gene is possibly TRBD1 (6 bases). Germline-derived CDR1 and CDR2 are SQVTM and ANQGSEA. V gave up 8 bases and J gave up 3 bases, with 16 bases separating them. The CDR3 loop spans 13 amino acids. The CDR3 sequence: CSSEAGADTEAFF. In DNA form, the CDR3 reads TGCAGCTCTGAGGCGGGGGCGGACACTGAAGCTTTCTTT.

Details on this clonotype: This may come from a read error, since a much larger clone is one base off. V is TRBV5-4 and J is TRBJ1-2; 7 nucleotides align to TRBD1. Per the germline V gene, CDR1 is SGHNT and CDR2 is YYREEE (reference sequence). This CDR3 is 13 amino acids long. The junction had 4 bases not matched to a gene; V was cut back by 6 bases and J by 2 bases. This chain's CDR3 is CASNRQGNYGYTF. The CDR3 DNA reads TGTGCCAGCAACCGACAGGGAAACTATGGCTACACCTTC. The variable domain in full, with the rest retrieved from reference TRBV5-4 and TRBJ1-2, is ETGVTQSPTHLIKTRGQQVTLRCSSQSGHNTVSWYQQALGQGPQFIFQYYREEENGRGNFPPRFSGLQFPNYSSELNVNALELDDSALYLCASNRQGNYGYTFGSGTRLTVV.

This clonotype was seen a handful of times. The chain links TRBV4-2 to TRBJ2-1; D unclear. The CDR3 sequence is 15 residues long. Germline V CDR1 and CDR2: LGHNA, YNFKEQ. V lost 0 bases and J 7 bases, leaving 13 bases between the germline ends. CDR3 loop: CASSQDRLEANEQFF. DNA of the CDR3: TGTGCCAGCAGCCAAGATCGTCTCGAGGCAAATGAGCAGTTCTTC.

This clonotype was found many times. The rearrangement uses TRBV3-1 and TRBJ2-1; possibly TRBD1 or TRBD2 for D (5 bases each). The CDR3 extends over 15 amino acids. Per the germline V gene, CDR1 is LGHDT and CDR2 is YNNKEL (reference sequence). Trimming left V 1 base short and J 7 bases short, with 14 bases between. CDR3 DNA sequence: TGTGCCAGCAGCCAAGCTCCGGGGACCAATAATGAGCAGTTCTTC. Its translation: CASSQAPGTNNEQFF.

This clonotype was picked up a small number of times. This chain connects TRBV4-1 to TRBJ1-6; 10 bases are a match to TRBD1. Germline CDR1 and CDR2: MGHRA and YSYEKL. The V and J ends lost 1 base and 8 bases, in that order; junction bases with no gene match: 5. The CDR3 is 16 amino acids. Here the CDR3 DNA reads TGCGCCAGCAGCCAAGGGGACAGGGGACGTTATTCACCCCTCCACTTT. This translates into CASSQGDRGRYSPLHF.

This clonotype was observed a handful of times. The chain uses TRBV28 and TRBJ2-1; 8 bases agree with TRBD1. The CDR3 totals 16 residues. In germline, CDR1 is MDHEN, CDR2 SYDVKM. Losses at the gene ends were 4 bases for V and 2 bases for J; bases not matched to a gene: 7. The CDR3 is CASSYPRTGPYNEQFF. CDR3 DNA: TGTGCCAGCAGTTACCCAAGGACAGGGCCCTACAATGAGCAGTTCTTC.

The sample holds a few counts of this clonotype. J is TRBJ1-6 and V is TRBV6-2 or TRBV6-3, with 8 bases that match TRBD1. V shed 6 bases, J shed 7 bases, and the junction held 8 bases outside the gene matches. This CDR3 has 15 amino acids. Germline V gives CDR1 MNHEY, CDR2 SVGEGT. The CDR3 nucleotides are TGTGCCAGCAGGCCCCTACAGGGGGTGAATTCACCCCTCCACTTT. Translation: CASRPLQGVNSPLHF.

This clonotype has only a few counts. The chain employs TRBV11-3 and TRBJ2-1; 13 bases align to TRBD2. J was trimmed by 0 bases and V by 5 bases; bases with no gene match: 4. Germline CDR1 and CDR2: SGHNT and YENEEA. The CDR3 consists of 17 residues. The CDR3 loop is CASSPTSGGSSYNEQFF. The DNA for the CDR3 is TGTGCCAGCAGCCCGACTAGCGGGGGGAGCTCCTACAATGAGCAGTTCTTC.

This clonotype has just a few counts. J is TRBJ1-5 and V is TRBV7-3; D gene unclear. The CDR3 sequence is 14 residues long. The germline V gene has CDR1 SGHTA and CDR2 FQGTGA. Trimming left V 5 bases short and J 3 bases short, with 11 bases between. CDR3 in amino acids: CASSHENTNQPQHF. CDR3 bases: TGTGCCAGCAGCCACGAAAATACCAATCAGCCCCAGCATTTT.

The V and J genes are TRBV4-1 and TRBJ2-3; D is unresolved. The CDR3 contains 13 residues. Germline V CDR1 and CDR2: MGHRA, YSYEKL. Trimming pared 0 bases from V and 3 bases from J, leaving 4 bases between. CDR3 nucleotides: TGCGCCAGCAGCCAAGATCTAACAGATACGCAGTATTTT. It translates to CASSQDLTDTQYF.

The sample holds many counts of this clonotype. The V gene is TRBV4-3, the J gene TRBJ1-6; perhaps TRBD1 as D (5 bases). CDR1 is LGHNA and CDR2 is YSLEER in the germline V gene. Trimming took 1 base from V and 12 from J, leaving 10 bases between them. The length of the CDR3 is 13 residues. CDR3 bases: TGCGCCAGCAGCCAAGTACCGGGGGAACCCCTCCACTTT. Residues: CASSQVPGEPLHF.

The chain combines TRBV7-2 with TRBJ1-6; perhaps TRBD1 as D (5 bases). This CDR3 spans 15 amino acids. V was shortened by 5 bases and J by 5 bases, with 13 bases between the two germline ends. Germline V gene data show CDR1 as SGHTA and CDR2 as FQGNSA. Here the CDR3 DNA reads TGTGCCAGCAGCCGACGAACGGACAATAATTCACCCCTCCACTTT. Translating it yields CASSRRTDNNSPLHF.

This clonotype was seen more than once but under ten times. The V and J genes are TRBV27 and TRBJ1-4; maybe TRBD1 (6 bases). The V and J ends lost 3 bases and 4 bases respectively, with 12 bases between them. CDR3 size: 15 residues. The V gene's germline CDR1 is MNHEY and CDR2 SMNVEV (reference sequence). CDR3 bases: TGTGCCAGCAGTTTGCACGACAGGATTAATGAAAAACTGTTTTTT. Residues: CASSLHDRINEKLFF.

This clonotype has only a few counts. The V and J genes are TRBV2 and TRBJ2-1, with 8 nucleotides matching TRBD1. CDR3 length: 16 amino acids. Per germline, CDR1 SNHLY and CDR2 FYNNEI. The V and J ends lost 3 bases and 1 base, in that order; junction bases with no gene match: 5. This CDR3 reads CASSEDRVESYNEQFF. For the CDR3, the DNA is TGTGCCAGCAGTGAGGACAGGGTTGAATCCTACAATGAGCAGTTCTTC.

The rearrangement uses TRBV4-3 and TRBJ2-5; the D gene is possibly TRBD1 (6 bases). V gave up 1 base and J gave up 5 bases, with 14 bases separating them. CDR3 length: 15 residues. Germline V lookup: CDR1 LGHNA, CDR2 YSLEER. CDR3 loop: CASSQAQGLGETQYF. The CDR3 DNA reads TGCGCCAGCAGCCAAGCCCAGGGGCTTGGGGAGACCCAGTACTTC.

This clonotype turned up a few times. The J gene is TRBJ2-1, the V gene TRBV29-1; the match to TRBD2 covers 9 bases. Per the germline V gene, CDR1 is SQVTM and CDR2 is ANQGSEA. Trimming at V came to 5 bases and at J to 4 bases, leaving 3 bases not matched to a gene. CDR3 length equals 13 residues. CDR3 DNA: TGCAGCGTTCGAAGCGGGGGGTACAATGAGCAGTTCTTC. The encoded protein is CSVRSGGYNEQFF.